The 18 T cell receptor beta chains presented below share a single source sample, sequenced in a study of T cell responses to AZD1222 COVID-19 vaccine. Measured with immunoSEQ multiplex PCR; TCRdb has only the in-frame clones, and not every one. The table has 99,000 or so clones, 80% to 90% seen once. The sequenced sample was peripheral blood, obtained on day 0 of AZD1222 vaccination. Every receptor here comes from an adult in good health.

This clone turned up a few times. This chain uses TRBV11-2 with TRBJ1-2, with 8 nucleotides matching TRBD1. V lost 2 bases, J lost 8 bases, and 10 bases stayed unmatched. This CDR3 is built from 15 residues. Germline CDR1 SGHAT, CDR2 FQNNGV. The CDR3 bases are TGTGCCAGCAGCTTAAACACAGGGGGATTCTTCGGCTACACCTTC. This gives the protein CASSLNTGGFFGYTF. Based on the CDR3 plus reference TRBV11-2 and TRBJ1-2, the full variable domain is EAGVAQSPRYKIIEKRQSVAFWCNPISGHATLYWYQQILGQGPKLLIQFQNNGVVDDSQLPKDRFSAERLKGVDSTLKIQPAKLEDSAVYLCASSLNTGGFFGYTFGSGTRLTVV.

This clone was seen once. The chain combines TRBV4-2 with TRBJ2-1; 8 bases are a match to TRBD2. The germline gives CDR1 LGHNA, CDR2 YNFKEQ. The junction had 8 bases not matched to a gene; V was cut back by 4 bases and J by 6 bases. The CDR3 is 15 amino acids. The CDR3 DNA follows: TGTGCCAGCAGCCCGTTAGCGGGAAAGGGCAATGAGCAGTTCTTC. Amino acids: CASSPLAGKGNEQFF.

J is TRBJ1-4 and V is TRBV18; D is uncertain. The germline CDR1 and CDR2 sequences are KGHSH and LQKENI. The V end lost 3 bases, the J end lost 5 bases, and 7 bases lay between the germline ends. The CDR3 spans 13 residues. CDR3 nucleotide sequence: TGTGCCAGCTCACCGGCCGCGAATGAAAAACTGTTTTTT. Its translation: CASSPAANEKLFF.

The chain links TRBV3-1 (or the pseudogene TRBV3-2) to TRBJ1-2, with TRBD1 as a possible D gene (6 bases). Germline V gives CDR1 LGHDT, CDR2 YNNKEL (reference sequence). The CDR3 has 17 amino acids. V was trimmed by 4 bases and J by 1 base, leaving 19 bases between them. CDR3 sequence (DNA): TGTGCCAGCAGCCCTAGGATGGTAGGGGGGTTTAACTATGGCTACACCTTC. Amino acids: CASSPRMVGGFNYGYTF.

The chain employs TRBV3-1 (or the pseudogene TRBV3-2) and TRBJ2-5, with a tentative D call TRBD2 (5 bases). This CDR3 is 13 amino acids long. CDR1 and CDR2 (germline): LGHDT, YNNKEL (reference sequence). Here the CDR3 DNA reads TGTGCTGGGAGACGCGTTTCGGCAGAGACCCAGTACTTC. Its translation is CAGRRVSAETQYF.

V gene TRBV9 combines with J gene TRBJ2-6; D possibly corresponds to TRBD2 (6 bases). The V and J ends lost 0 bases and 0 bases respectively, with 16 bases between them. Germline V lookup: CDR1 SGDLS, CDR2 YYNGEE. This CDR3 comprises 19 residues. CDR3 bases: TGTGCCAGCAGCGTAGAGGGGTTAGCGGCAAGCTCTGGGGCCAACGTCCTGACTTTC. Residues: CASSVEGLAASSGANVLTF.

The CDR3 here is CASSSRWSSYEQYF. CDR3 coding DNA: TGTGCCAGCAGTTCCCGATGGAGCTCCTACGAGCAGTACTTC. V gene TRBV28 combines with J gene TRBJ2-7; D is ambiguous. CDR1 MDHEN and CDR2 SYDVKM come from the germline V gene. The V gene lost 4 bases and the J gene lost 0 bases, with 10 bases spanning the gap. The CDR3 runs 14 residues. Full variable domain (rest looked up from reference TRBV28 and TRBJ2-7): DVKVTQSSRYLVKRTGEKVFLECVQDMDHENMFWYRQDPGLGLRLIYFSYDVKMKEKGDIPEGYSVSREKKERFSLILESASTNQTSMYLCASSSRWSSYEQYFGPGTRLTVT.

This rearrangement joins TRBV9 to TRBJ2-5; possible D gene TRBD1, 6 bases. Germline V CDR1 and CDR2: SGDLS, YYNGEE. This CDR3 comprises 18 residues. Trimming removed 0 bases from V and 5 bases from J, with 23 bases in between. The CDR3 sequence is CASSVATGGGQGPETQYF. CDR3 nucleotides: TGTGCCAGCAGCGTAGCTACGGGTGGTGGTCAGGGGCCGGAGACCCAGTACTTC.

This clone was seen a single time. DNA of the CDR3: TGCGCCAGCAGCTTGGCGATTACACAAGAGACCCAGTACTTC. Protein: CASSLAITQETQYF. The V call is TRBV5-1, the J call TRBJ2-5; unclear D gene. This CDR3 spans 14 amino acids. V shed 0 bases and J shed 2 bases, with 8 bases lying between them. CDR1 and CDR2 (germline): SGHRS, YFSETQ.

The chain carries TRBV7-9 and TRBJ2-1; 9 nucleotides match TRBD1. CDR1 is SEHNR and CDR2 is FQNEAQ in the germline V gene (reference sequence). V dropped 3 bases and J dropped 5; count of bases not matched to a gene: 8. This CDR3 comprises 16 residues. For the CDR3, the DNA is TGTGCCAGCAGCTTCCTGCCGGGACAGGGTCACAATGAGCAGTTCTTC. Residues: CASSFLPGQGHNEQFF.

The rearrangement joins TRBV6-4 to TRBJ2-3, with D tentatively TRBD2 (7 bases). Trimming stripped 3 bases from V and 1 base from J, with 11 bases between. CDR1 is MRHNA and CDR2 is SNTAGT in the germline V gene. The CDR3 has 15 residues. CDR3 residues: CASSEGGGGTDTQYF. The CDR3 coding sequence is TGTGCCAGCAGTGAAGGCGGGGGCGGCACAGATACGCAGTATTTT.

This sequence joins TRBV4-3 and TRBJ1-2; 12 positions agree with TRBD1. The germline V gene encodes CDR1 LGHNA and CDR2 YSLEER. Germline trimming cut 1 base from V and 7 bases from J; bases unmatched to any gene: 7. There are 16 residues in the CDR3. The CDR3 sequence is CASSQAGTGGRSGYTF. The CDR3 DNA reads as TGCGCCAGCAGCCAAGCGGGGACAGGGGGCCGGAGTGGCTACACCTTC.

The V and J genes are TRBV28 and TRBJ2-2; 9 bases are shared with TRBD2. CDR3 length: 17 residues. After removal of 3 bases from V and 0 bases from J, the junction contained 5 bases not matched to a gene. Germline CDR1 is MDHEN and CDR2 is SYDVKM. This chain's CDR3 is CASSLPRGGANTGELFF. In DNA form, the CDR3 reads TGTGCCAGCAGTTTGCCCCGCGGGGGGGCGAACACCGGGGAGCTGTTTTTT.

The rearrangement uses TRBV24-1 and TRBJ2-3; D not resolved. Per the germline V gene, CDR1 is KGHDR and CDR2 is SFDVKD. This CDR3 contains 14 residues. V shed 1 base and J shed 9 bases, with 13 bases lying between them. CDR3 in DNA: TGTGCCACCAGTGATTTTGGCAGCCCGAGGACGCAGTATTTT. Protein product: CATSDFGSPRTQYF.

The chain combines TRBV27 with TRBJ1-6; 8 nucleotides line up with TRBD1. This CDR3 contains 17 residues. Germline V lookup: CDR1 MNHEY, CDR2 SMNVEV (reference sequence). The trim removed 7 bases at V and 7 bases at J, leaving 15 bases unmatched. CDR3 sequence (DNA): TGTGCCAGCACCAGACTCGGGCAGGGGGCGAGGAATTCACCCCTCCACTTT. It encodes CASTRLGQGARNSPLHF.

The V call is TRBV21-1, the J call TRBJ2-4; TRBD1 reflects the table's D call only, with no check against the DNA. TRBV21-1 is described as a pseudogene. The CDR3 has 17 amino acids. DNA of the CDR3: TGTGCCAGCAGCCGAGGGGGGGACAGGGAGACCAAAAACATTCAGTACTTC. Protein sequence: CASSRGGDRETKNIQYF.

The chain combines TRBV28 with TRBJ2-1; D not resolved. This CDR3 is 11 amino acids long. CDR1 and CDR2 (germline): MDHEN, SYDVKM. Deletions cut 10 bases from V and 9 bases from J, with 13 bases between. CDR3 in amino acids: CATVYVSEQFF. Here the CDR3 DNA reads TGTGCCACCGTATATGTGAGTGAGCAGTTCTTC. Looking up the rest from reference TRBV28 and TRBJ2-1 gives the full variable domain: DVKVTQSSRYLVKRTGEKVFLECVQDMDHENMFWYRQDPGLGLRLIYFSYDVKMKEKGDIPEGYSVSREKKERFSLILESASTNQTSMYLCATVYVSEQFFGPGTRLTVL.

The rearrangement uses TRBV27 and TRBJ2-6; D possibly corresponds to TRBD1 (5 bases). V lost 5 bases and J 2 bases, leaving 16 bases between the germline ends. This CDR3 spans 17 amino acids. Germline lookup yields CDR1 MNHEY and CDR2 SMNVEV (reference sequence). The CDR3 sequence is CASSPYSGSTGANVLTF. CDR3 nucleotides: TGTGCCAGCAGTCCGTACTCAGGGTCTACTGGGGCCAACGTCCTGACTTTC.